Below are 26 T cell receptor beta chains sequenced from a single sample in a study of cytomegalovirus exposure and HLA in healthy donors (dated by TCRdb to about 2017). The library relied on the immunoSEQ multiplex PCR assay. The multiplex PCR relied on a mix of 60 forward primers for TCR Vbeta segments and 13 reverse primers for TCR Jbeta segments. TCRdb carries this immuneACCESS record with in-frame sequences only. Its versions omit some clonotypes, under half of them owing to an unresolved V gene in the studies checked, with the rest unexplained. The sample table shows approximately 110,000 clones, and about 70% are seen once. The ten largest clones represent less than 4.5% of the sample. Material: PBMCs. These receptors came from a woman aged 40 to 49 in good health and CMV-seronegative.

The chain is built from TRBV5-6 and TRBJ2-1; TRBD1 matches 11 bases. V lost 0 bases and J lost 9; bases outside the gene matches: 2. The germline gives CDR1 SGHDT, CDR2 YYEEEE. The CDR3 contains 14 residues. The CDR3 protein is CASSLVDRGREQFF. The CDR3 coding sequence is TGTGCCAGCAGCTTGGTGGACAGGGGGCGTGAGCAGTTCTTC.

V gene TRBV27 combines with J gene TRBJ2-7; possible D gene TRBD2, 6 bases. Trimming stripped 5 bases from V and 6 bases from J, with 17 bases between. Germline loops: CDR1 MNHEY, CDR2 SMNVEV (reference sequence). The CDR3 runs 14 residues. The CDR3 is CASSPDGSLFEQYF. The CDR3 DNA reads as TGTGCCAGCAGTCCCGACGGGAGTTTGTTCGAGCAGTACTTC.

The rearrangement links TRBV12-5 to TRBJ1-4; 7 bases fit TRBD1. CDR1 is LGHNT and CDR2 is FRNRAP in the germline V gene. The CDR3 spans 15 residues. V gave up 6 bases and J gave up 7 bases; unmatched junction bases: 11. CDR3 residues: CASGRTGASSEKLFF. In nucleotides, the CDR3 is TGTGCTAGTGGGCGAACAGGGGCGTCAAGTGAAAAACTGTTTTTT.

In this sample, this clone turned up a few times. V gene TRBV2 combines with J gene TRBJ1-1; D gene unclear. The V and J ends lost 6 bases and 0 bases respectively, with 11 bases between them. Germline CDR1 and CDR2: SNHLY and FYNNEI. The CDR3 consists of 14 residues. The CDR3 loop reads CASRKEGMNTEAFF. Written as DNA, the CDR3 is TGTGCCAGCAGGAAGGAGGGCATGAACACTGAAGCTTTCTTT.

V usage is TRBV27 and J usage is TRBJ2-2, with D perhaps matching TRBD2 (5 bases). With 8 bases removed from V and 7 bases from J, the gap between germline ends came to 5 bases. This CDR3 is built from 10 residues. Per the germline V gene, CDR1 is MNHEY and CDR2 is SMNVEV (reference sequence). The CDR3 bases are TGTGCCAGCGGACTCGGGGAGCTGTTTTTT. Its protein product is CASGLGELFF.

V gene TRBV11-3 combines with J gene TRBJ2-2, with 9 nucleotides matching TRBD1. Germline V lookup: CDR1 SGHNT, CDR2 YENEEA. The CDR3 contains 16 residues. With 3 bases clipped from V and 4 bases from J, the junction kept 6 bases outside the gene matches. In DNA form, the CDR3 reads TGTGCCAGCAGCTTCGGGACAGGGATGAGCACCGGGGAGCTGTTTTTT. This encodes CASSFGTGMSTGELFF. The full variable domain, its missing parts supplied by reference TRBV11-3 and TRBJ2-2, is EAGVVQSPRYKIIEKKQPVAFWCNPISGHNTLYWYLQNLGQGPELLIRYENEEAVDDSQLPKDRFSAERLKGVDSTLKIQPAELGDSAVYLCASSFGTGMSTGELFFGEGSRLTVL.

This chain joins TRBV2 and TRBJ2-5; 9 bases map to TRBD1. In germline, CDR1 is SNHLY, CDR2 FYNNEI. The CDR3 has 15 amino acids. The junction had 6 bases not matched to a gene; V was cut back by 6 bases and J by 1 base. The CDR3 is CASRDRGGFQETQYF. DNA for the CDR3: TGTGCCAGCAGGGACAGGGGTGGATTCCAAGAGACCCAGTACTTC.

The CDR3 DNA reads as TGCGCCAGCAGCCAGCGACCGGGAGACCCCGATGAGCAGTTCTTC. This sequence encodes CASSQRPGDPDEQFF. The chain has TRBV5-1 and TRBJ2-1; possible D gene TRBD2, 6 bases. Germline V CDR1 and CDR2: SGHRS, YFSETQ. The length of the CDR3 is 15 residues. V lost 4 bases and J lost 8, with 19 bases in between.

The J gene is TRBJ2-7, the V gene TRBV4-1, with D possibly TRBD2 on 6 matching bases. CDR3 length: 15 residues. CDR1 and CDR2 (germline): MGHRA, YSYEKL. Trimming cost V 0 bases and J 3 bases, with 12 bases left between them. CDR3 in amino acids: CASSQDPGSRYEQYF. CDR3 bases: TGCGCCAGCAGCCAAGATCCCGGGAGCCGCTACGAGCAGTACTTC.

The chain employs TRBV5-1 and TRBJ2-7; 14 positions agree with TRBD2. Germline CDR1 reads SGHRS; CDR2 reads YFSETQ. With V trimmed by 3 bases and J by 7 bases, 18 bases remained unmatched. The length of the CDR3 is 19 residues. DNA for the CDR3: TGCGCCAGCAGCTCCGGGACTAGCGGGGGTTTCCTCCCGGCGGGGGAGCAGTACTTC. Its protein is CASSSGTSGGFLPAGEQYF.

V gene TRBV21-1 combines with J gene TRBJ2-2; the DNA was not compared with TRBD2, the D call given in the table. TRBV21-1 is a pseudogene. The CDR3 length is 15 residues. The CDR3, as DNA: TGTGCCATCTTAGAACGGAGGGGTATCACCGGGGAGCTGTTTTTT. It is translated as CAILERRGITGELFF.

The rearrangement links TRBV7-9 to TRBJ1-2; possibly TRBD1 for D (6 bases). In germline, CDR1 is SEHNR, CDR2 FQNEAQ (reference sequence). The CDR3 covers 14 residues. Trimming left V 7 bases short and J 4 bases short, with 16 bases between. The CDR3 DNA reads TGTGCCAGCAACGTACAGGGTGGCGGCTATGGCTACACCTTC. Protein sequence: CASNVQGGGYGYTF.

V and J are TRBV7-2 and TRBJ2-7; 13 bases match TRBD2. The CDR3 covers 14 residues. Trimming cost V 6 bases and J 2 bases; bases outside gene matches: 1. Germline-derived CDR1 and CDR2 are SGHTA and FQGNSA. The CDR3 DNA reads TGTGCCAGCAGGACTAGCGGGAGGCCCTACGAGCAGTACTTC. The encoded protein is CASRTSGRPYEQYF.

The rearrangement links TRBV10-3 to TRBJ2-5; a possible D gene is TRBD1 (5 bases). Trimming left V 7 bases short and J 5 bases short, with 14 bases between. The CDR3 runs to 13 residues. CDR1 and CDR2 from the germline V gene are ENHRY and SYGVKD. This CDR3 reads CAITKDSGETQYF. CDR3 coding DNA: TGTGCCATCACAAAAGACAGTGGGGAGACCCAGTACTTC.

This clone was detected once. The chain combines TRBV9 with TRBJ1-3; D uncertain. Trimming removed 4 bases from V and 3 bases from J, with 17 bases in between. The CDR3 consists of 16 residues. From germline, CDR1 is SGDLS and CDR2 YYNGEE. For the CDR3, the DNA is TGTGCCAGCAGCCCTAACTACCCCCTCCTTGGAAACACCATATATTTT. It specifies CASSPNYPLLGNTIYF.

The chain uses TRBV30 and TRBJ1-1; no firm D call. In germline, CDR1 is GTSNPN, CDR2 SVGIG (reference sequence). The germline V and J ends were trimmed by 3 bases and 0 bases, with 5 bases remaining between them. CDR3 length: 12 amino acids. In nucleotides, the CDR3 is TGTGCCTGGAGGTCATTGAACACTGAAGCTTTCTTT. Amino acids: CAWRSLNTEAFF.

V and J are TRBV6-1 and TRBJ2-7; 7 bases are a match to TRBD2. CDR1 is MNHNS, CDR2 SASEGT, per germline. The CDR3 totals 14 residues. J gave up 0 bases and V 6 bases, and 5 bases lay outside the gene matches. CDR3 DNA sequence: TGTGCCAGCAGCGAGACTAGCTACTCCTACGAGCAGTACTTC. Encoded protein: CASSETSYSYEQYF.

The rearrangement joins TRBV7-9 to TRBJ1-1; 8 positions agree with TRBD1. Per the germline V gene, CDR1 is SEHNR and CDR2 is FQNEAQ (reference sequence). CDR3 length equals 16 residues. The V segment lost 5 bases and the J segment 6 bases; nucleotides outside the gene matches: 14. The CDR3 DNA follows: TGTGCCAGCAGCCCCGCAGGGGGCGCGAGGGTGGCTGAAGCTTTCTTT. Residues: CASSPAGGARVAEAFF. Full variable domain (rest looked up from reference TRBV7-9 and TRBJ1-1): DTGVSQNPRHKITKRGQNVTFRCDPISEHNRLYWYRQTLGQGPEFLTYFQNEAQLEKSRLLSDRFSAERPKGSFSTLEIQRTEQGDSAMYLCASSPAGGARVAEAFFGQGTRLTVV.

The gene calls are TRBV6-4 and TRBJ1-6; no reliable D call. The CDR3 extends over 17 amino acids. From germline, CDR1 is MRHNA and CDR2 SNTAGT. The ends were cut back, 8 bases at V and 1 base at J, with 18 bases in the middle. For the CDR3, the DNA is TGTGCCAGCGGAGGACCCGAGAACGGGTCCTATAATTCACCCCTCCACTTT. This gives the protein CASGGPENGSYNSPLHF.

The CDR3 spells CASSLYNEQFF. CDR3 sequence (DNA): TGTGCCAGCAGTCTGTACAATGAGCAGTTCTTC. The J gene is TRBJ2-1, the V gene TRBV27; D is unresolved. The germline V and J ends were trimmed by 5 bases and 4 bases, with 3 bases remaining between them. Germline loops: CDR1 MNHEY, CDR2 SMNVEV (reference sequence). The CDR3 contains 11 residues.

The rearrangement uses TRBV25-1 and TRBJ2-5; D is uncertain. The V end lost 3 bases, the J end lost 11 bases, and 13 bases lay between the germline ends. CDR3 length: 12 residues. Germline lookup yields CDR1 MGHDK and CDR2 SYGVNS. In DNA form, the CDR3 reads TGTGCCAGCAGTGATGTATCTTTTCTGCAGTACTTC. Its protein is CASSDVSFLQYF.

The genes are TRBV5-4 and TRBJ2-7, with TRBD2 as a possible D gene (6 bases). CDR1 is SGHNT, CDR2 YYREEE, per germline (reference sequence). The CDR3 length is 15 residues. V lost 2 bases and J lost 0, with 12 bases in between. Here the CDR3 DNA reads TGTGCCAGCAGCTTTGGGGGGTCGAGCTCCTACGAGCAGTACTTC. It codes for CASSFGGSSSYEQYF.

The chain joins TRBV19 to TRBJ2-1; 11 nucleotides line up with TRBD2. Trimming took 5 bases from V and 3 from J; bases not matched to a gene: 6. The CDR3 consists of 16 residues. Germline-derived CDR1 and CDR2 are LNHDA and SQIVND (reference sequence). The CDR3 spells CASSRTGTSGYNEQFF. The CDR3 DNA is TGTGCCAGTAGTCGGACCGGGACTAGCGGCTACAATGAGCAGTTCTTC.

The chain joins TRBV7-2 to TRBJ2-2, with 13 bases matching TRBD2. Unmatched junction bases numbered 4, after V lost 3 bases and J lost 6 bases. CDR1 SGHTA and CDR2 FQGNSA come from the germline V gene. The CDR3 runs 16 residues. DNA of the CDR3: TGTGCCAGCAGCTTTCTTGGACTAGCGGGAGCCGGGGAGCTGTTTTTT. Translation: CASSFLGLAGAGELFF.

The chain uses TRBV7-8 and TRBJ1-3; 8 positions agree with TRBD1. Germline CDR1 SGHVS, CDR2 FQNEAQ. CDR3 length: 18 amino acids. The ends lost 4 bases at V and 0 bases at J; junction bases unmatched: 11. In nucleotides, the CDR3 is TGTGCCAGCAGCTACAGCCGGGACAGGCGCCTCTCTGGAAACACCATATATTTT. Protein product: CASSYSRDRRLSGNTIYF. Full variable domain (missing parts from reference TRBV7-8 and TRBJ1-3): GAGVSQSPRYKVAKRGQDVALRCDPISGHVSLFWYQQALGQGPEFLTYFQNEAQLDKSGLPSDRFFAERPEGSVSTLKIQRTQQEDSAVYLCASSYSRDRRLSGNTIYFGEGSWLTVV.

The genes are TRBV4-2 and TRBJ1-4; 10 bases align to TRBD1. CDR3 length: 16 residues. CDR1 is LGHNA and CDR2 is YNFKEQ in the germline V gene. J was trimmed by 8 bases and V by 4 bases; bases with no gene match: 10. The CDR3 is CASSPLEGTGDEKLFF. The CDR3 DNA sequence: TGTGCCAGCAGCCCCCTCGAAGGGACAGGGGACGAAAAACTGTTTTTT.